This T cell receptor beta chain originates from a study of T-cell memory formation after mild COVID-19. The CDR3 is made up of 16 amino acids. Trimming removed 1 base at V and 1 base at J, with 13 bases between. Germline-derived CDR1 and CDR2 are SEHNR and FQNEAQ (reference sequence). About this clonotype: Antigen: not known.

Findings and limits, study-wide: A second wave expanding day 15 to 37 was CD4+-biased; contracting clones were balanced. Shrinking CD4+ clones resided mostly in CM and EM, and CD8+ ones in EMRA.

5'RACE with constant-segment primers built TCRalpha and TCRbeta cDNA libraries with UMIs. TCRdb reanalysed the 5' RACE reads using MiXCR and keeps one entry per CDR3 protein. Here the sample spans some 280,000 distinct CDR3 sequences, about a sixth being singletons. The receptor comes from a man in his late teens or twenties who had mild COVID-19 (a few samples of this study predate the infection). Cell type and time point are not known. The chain links TRBV7-9 to TRBJ1-1, with a weak D call TRBD1 (5 bases). The sequenced sample was PBMCs or a T cell subset sorted from them (not recorded which). CDR3 DNA: TGTGCCAGCAGCTTAGTGGTTATCGGGACGAACACTGAAGCTTTCTTT. It is translated as CASSLVVIGTNTEAFF.